This T cell receptor beta chain derives from a study of T cells in Graves' hyperthyroidism and ophthalmopathy. Study-level points and caveats: A 13 V-J signature model discriminated ophthalmopathy versus stable hyperthyroidism.

This clonotype was recorded a few times. What it binds is not known. Regions amplified from RNA transcripts were the TCR beta CDR3 regions. HTBI primers were used for first-round RT-PCR of the TCR CDR3. One entry per CDR3 protein results from TCRdb running MiXCR on the multiplex PCR reads. Seen here are more than 500,000 distinct CDR3 sequences, about 16% observed once, and the top ten hold less than 4.5%. Hyperthyroidism of Graves' type that showed no ophthalmopathy progression within 18 months was stable. Newly diagnosed hyperthyroidism patients aged 18 to 65 years had disease lasting under 2 months. CDR1 and CDR2 (germline): DFQATT, SNEGSKA (reference sequence). Trimming removed 3 bases from V and 3 bases from J, with 11 bases in between. This CDR3 has 14 amino acids.

This clonotype originated in a woman aged 30 to 39 with Graves' hyperthyroidism. Sequenced input: blood. The rearrangement links TRBV20-1 to TRBJ2-2; the D is unclear. As DNA, the CDR3 is TGCAGTGCTAGGGCCCTAGTTGACACCGGGGAGCTGTTTTTT. This translates into CSARALVDTGELFF.